What follows is one TCR beta chain and its context. The antigen is not known. Donors counted as nominally healthy when sampled, yet unrecorded immune exposures were likely. This sample is drawn from a study of cytomegalovirus exposure and HLA in healthy donors. Findings of the study overall: A highly shared variant cluster was judged a likely technical artifact. Upon later analysis, TCR association rates were observed to vary by HLA locus, being highest for DRB1 and lowest for HLA-C. There were some V segments, including TRBV6-2 and TRBV6-3, excluded as indistinguishable.

It was with 60 Vbeta and 13 Jbeta primers that the PCR ran. Only in-frame clones appear in the TCRdb table, and some are missing; sequencing was by immunoSEQ multiplex PCR. The sample table sets out tens of thousands of clones. CDR1 is GTSNPN, CDR2 SVGIG, per germline (reference sequence). The CDR3 runs 14 residues. Trimming took 6 bases from V and 0 from J; bases not matched to a gene: 5. Sequenced sample: PBMCs. This clonotype was obtained from a woman aged 40 to 50 in good health and CMV-seropositive. The chain combines TRBV30 with TRBJ2-1, with TRBD1 matching 7 bases. This CDR3 reads CACDRARSYNEQFF. CDR3 nucleotides: TGTGCCTGCGACAGGGCTCGCTCCTACAATGAGCAGTTCTTC.